Each of the 23 T cell receptor beta chains below was sequenced from the same sample in a study of cytomegalovirus exposure and HLA in healthy donors. Primers: 60 Vbeta forward and 13 Jbeta reverse. This table comes from immunoSEQ multiplex PCR, and its TCRdb copy is limited to in-frame clones, with some not included. The sample has approximately 160,000 clones; 81% are singletons. The sequencing sample was made of PBMCs. The source is a man aged 45-60 years in good health and CMV-seropositive.

This rearrangement joins TRBV18 to TRBJ1-2; 8 nucleotides align to TRBD1. Germline V gene lookup returns CDR1 KGHSH and CDR2 LQKENI. This CDR3 has 17 amino acids. With V trimmed by 3 bases and J by 0 bases, 9 bases remained unmatched. Written as DNA, the CDR3 is TGTGCCAGCTCACCGATACATGTGGGACAGGCTAACTATGGCTACACCTTC. It specifies CASSPIHVGQANYGYTF.

The chain has TRBV5-6 and TRBJ1-5; D is undetermined. Trimming shortened V by 0 bases and J by 0 bases, and 7 bases separated the two germline ends. Germline CDR1 and CDR2: SGHDT and YYEEEE. There are 15 residues in the CDR3. CDR3 DNA: TGTGCCAGCAGCTTGGGCCAGTATAGCAATCAGCCCCAGCATTTT. This gives the protein CASSLGQYSNQPQHF.

The V call is TRBV7-3, the J call TRBJ2-2; 11 positions match TRBD2. The CDR3 contains 17 residues. V was pared by 1 base and J by 4 bases, with 5 bases of the junction left unmatched. CDR1 SGHTA and CDR2 FQGTGA come from the germline V gene. CDR3 sequence (DNA): TGTGCCAGCAGCTTAAATAGCGGGAGGGCCGGCACCGGGGAGCTGTTTTTT. Translation gives CASSLNSGRAGTGELFF.

This chain connects TRBV18 to TRBJ2-3; 9 bases are shared with TRBD2. The V segment lost 2 bases and the J segment 6 bases; nucleotides outside the gene matches: 6. Germline V gives CDR1 KGHSH, CDR2 LQKENI. CDR3 length equals 15 residues. The CDR3 bases are TGTGCCAGCTCACCAGCGGGAGGGCCGCGGGATACGCAGTATTTT. It encodes CASSPAGGPRDTQYF.

The chain uses TRBV27 and TRBJ2-3; TRBD1 agrees at 8 bases. Germline CDR1 MNHEY, CDR2 SMNVEV (reference sequence). This CDR3 has 16 residues. After removal of 5 bases from V and 2 bases from J, the junction contained 9 bases not matched to a gene. This CDR3 is CASSPRQGRFTDTQYF. In DNA form, the CDR3 reads TGTGCCAGCAGTCCACGACAGGGGAGGTTCACAGATACGCAGTATTTT.

This chain connects TRBV7-2 to TRBJ1-1; TRBD1 might be the D (6 bases). This CDR3 is built from 13 residues. V lost 5 bases, J lost 1 base, and 8 bases lay in between. Germline lookup yields CDR1 SGHTA and CDR2 FQGNSA. Here the CDR3 reads CASSGGRNTEAFF. In DNA, the CDR3 is TGTGCCAGCAGCGGGGGCAGGAACACTGAAGCTTTCTTT.

Regarding this clone: Other nucleotide sequences from this sample produce the same CDR3. The chain links TRBV18 to TRBJ1-1; a possible D gene is TRBD1 (5 bases). Trimming shortened V by 3 bases and J by 1 base, and 6 bases separated the two germline ends. Per the germline V gene, CDR1 is KGHSH and CDR2 is LQKENI. The CDR3 runs to 13 residues. The CDR3 loop is CASSPGQNTEAFF. CDR3 sequence (DNA): TGTGCCAGCTCACCCGGACAGAACACTGAAGCTTTCTTT.

This clone was seen a single time. The chain couples TRBV5-4 to TRBJ2-3, with D maybe TRBD2 (5 bases). Germline CDR1 and CDR2: SGHNT and YYREEE (reference sequence). V shed 1 base and J shed 2 bases, with 11 bases lying between them. The CDR3 has 15 residues. The DNA for the CDR3 is TGTGCCAGCAGCTTGCGAGCGGAGTTCACAGATACGCAGTATTTT. Translated, it gives CASSLRAEFTDTQYF.

This clone came up a few times. This chain connects TRBV6-5 to TRBJ1-1; D is uncertain. Looked up from germline, CDR1 is MNHEY and CDR2 is SVGAGI. Between the trimmed V and J ends, which lost 4 bases and 1 base, there was a span of 10 bases. The CDR3 consists of 14 residues. CDR3 DNA: TGTGCCAGCAGTTTTGACCGGGGGAACACTGAAGCTTTCTTT. Translating it yields CASSFDRGNTEAFF.

The chain has TRBV29-1 and TRBJ2-7; 9 bases map to TRBD2. With V trimmed by 2 bases and J by 2 bases, 7 bases remained unmatched. The CDR3 has 15 amino acids. From germline, CDR1 is SQVTM and CDR2 ANQGSEA. The CDR3 sequence is CSVEIGASGAYEQYF. The CDR3 DNA sequence: TGCAGCGTTGAAATAGGGGCTAGCGGGGCCTACGAGCAGTACTTC.

V gene TRBV18 combines with J gene TRBJ2-1, with 7 bases matching TRBD2. The CDR3 contains 15 residues. The ends lost 3 bases at V and 9 bases at J; junction bases unmatched: 11. Germline V CDR1 and CDR2: KGHSH, LQKENI. The CDR3 DNA follows: TGTGCCAGCTCACCCCAGCGGGGAGATAGGGGTGAGCAGTTCTTC. Translated, it gives CASSPQRGDRGEQFF.

The rearrangement uses TRBV6-1 and TRBJ2-3; 7 bases agree with TRBD1. CDR1 is MNHNS, CDR2 SASEGT, per germline. The CDR3 length is 12 residues. V lost 10 bases to trimming and J lost 6 bases; unmatched junction nucleotides: 7. CDR3 residues: CATGRTGDTQYF. The CDR3 DNA reads as TGTGCCACGGGACGGACAGGCGATACGCAGTATTTT.

The rearrangement joins TRBV6-5 to TRBJ1-1; D perhaps matches TRBD1 (5 bases). The germline gives CDR1 MNHEY, CDR2 SVGAGI. The CDR3 sequence is 14 residues long. Between the trimmed V and J ends, which lost 6 bases and 6 bases, there was a span of 17 bases. The CDR3 DNA reads as TGTGCCAGCAGGTGGCGGGGGGGTGGAGCTGAAGCTTTCTTT. Amino acids: CASRWRGGGAEAFF.

There are a few counts of this clone. This sequence joins TRBV6-6 and TRBJ2-7, with D possibly TRBD1 on 6 matching bases. In germline, CDR1 is MNHNY, CDR2 SVGAGI (reference sequence). This CDR3 is 13 amino acids long. Trimming left V 11 bases short and J 3 bases short, with 17 bases between. The DNA of the CDR3 is TGTGCCGGTACAGACAGGCCTGGCTACGAGCAGTACTTC. The encoded protein is CAGTDRPGYEQYF.

For this clone: In the same sample, other DNA sequences code for this CDR3. J is TRBJ2-7 and V is TRBV5-1; 8 nucleotides align to TRBD1. After removal of 4 bases from V and 0 bases from J, the junction contained 3 bases not matched to a gene. The CDR3 extends over 14 amino acids. CDR1 is SGHRS, CDR2 YFSETQ, per germline. The CDR3 bases are TGCGCCAGCAGCCCCCAGGGGGCCTCCTACGAGCAGTACTTC. Its translation is CASSPQGASYEQYF. Variable domain in full (rest from reference TRBV5-1 and TRBJ2-7): KAGVTQTPRYLIKTRGQQVTLSCSPISGHRSVSWYQQTPGQGLQFLFEYFSETQRNKGNFPGRFSGRQFSNSRSEMNVSTLELGDSALYLCASSPQGASYEQYFGPGTRLTVT.

The chain combines TRBV4-3 with TRBJ2-4; 11 nucleotides line up with TRBD2. V dropped 4 bases and J dropped 0; count of bases not matched to a gene: 11. The CDR3 contains 19 residues. The germline CDR1 and CDR2 sequences are LGHNA and YSLEER. The DNA of the CDR3 is TGCGCCAGCAGCCGCGGCCTAGCGGGAGGAGGGGGAGCCAAAAACATTCAGTACTTC. Translation: CASSRGLAGGGGAKNIQYF.

V and J are TRBV29-1 and TRBJ2-2; 7 bases agree with TRBD1. This CDR3 comprises 16 residues. CDR1 and CDR2 (germline): SQVTM, ANQGSEA. The V and J ends lost 7 bases and 0 bases, in that order; junction bases with no gene match: 11. The CDR3 nucleotides are TGCAGCGCCGCGGGCCCACAGGGGTCGAACACCGGGGAGCTGTTTTTT. Amino acid sequence: CSAAGPQGSNTGELFF.

The J gene is TRBJ1-4, the V gene TRBV28; no reliable D call. V gave up 6 bases and J gave up 4 bases, with 9 bases separating them. Germline CDR1 reads MDHEN; CDR2 reads SYDVKM. The CDR3 spans 13 residues. The CDR3 DNA reads as TGTGCCAGCAGCGGAGGGTTTAATGAAAAACTGTTTTTT. This encodes CASSGGFNEKLFF.

The chain combines TRBV5-4 with TRBJ2-7; a possible D gene is TRBD2 (6 bases). Germline V lookup: CDR1 SGHNT, CDR2 YYREEE (reference sequence). CDR3 size: 15 residues. V shed 4 bases and J shed 3 bases, with 17 bases lying between them. CDR3 loop: CASSQDGLWGYEQYF. The CDR3, as DNA: TGTGCCAGCAGCCAGGACGGACTATGGGGCTACGAGCAGTACTTC.

This chain connects TRBV28 to TRBJ1-4, with D unclear. Germline CDR1 is MDHEN and CDR2 is SYDVKM. V was clipped by 5 bases and J by 0 bases, with 10 bases between them. CDR3 length equals 15 residues. The DNA for the CDR3 is TGTGCCAGCAGTCGGGGAGCTGCAACTAATGAAAAACTGTTTTTT. It yields the protein CASSRGAATNEKLFF.

The V and J genes are TRBV4-3 and TRBJ1-2, with 7 positions matching TRBD1. The CDR3 runs to 14 residues. Germline-derived CDR1 and CDR2 are LGHNA and YSLEER. Losses at the gene ends were 2 bases for V and 10 bases for J; bases not matched to a gene: 10. DNA for the CDR3: TGCGCCAGCAGCCAAAAGGACAGGCCGTCTTCCTACACCTTC. Encoded protein: CASSQKDRPSSYTF.

The rearrangement links TRBV5-4 to TRBJ2-5; 8 bases agree with TRBD1. Germline lookup yields CDR1 SGHNT and CDR2 YYREEE (reference sequence). The V segment lost 2 bases and the J segment 5 bases; nucleotides outside the gene matches: 5. The CDR3 loop spans 14 amino acids. In DNA, the CDR3 is TGTGCCAGCAGCTTTCGACAGGGGCAGGAGACCCAGTACTTC. Its translation: CASSFRQGQETQYF.

By share of the sample, this clone is medium-sized (0.01 to 0.1%). The rearrangement links TRBV28 to TRBJ2-7; D is ambiguous. Deletions cut 1 base from V and 7 bases from J, with 11 bases between. The CDR3 consists of 13 residues. The germline V gene has CDR1 MDHEN and CDR2 SYDVKM. CDR3 residues: CASSLYSPWEQYF. DNA of the CDR3: TGTGCCAGCAGTTTATACAGCCCCTGGGAGCAGTACTTC.